One and the same sample provided the 5 T cell receptor beta chains below, sequenced in a study of blood T cells in healthy people across ages. The authors ran a second PCR of 7 to 11 cycles using a sample-barcoded 5' primer and a J-beta primer mix. From the 5' RACE reads, TCRdb called clonotypes with MiXCR, one entry per CDR3 protein. The sample has around 1.5 million distinct CDR3 sequences, 40% to 50% seen once; the top ten hold 7% to 9.5%. Sequences were obtained from blood. All receptors derive from a woman under 30 in good health.

This clonotype was counted between two and nine times. The genes are TRBV28 and TRBJ2-3; 9 bases align to TRBD2. J was trimmed by 4 bases and V by 1 base; bases with no gene match: 9. The length of the CDR3 is 17 residues. Per germline, CDR1 MDHEN and CDR2 SYDVKM. CDR3 DNA: TGTGCCAGCAGTTTATTAGAGCTAGCGGGGCGGCCAGATACGCAGTATTTT. Its translation: CASSLLELAGRPDTQYF.

CDR3 in DNA: TGCAGTGCTAGAACGGCCACAGCCTACGAGCAGTACTTC. This codes for CSARTATAYEQYF. The genes are TRBV20-1 and TRBJ2-7; unclear D gene. CDR3 length equals 13 residues. Trimming stripped 2 bases from V and 2 bases from J, with 10 bases between. The V gene's germline CDR1 is DFQATT and CDR2 SNEGSKA (reference sequence).

DNA for the CDR3: TGCGCCAGCAGGGTTTTGTGGGCTCAAGAGACCCAGTTCTTC. Translated: CASRVLWAQETQFF. The chain employs TRBV5-1 and TRBJ2-1; D unresolved. Germline CDR1 reads SGHRS; CDR2 reads YFSETQ. Deletions cut 5 bases from V and 13 bases from J, with 22 bases between. CDR3 length equals 14 residues.

This clonotype was seen a handful of times. The chain carries TRBV27 and TRBJ2-1; the match to TRBD2 covers 7 bases. The junction had 17 bases not matched to a gene; V was cut back by 8 bases and J by 4 bases. Germline V CDR1 and CDR2: MNHEY, SMNVEV (reference sequence). This CDR3 is 17 amino acids long. The CDR3 reads CASATREGGPNYNEQFF. Written as DNA, the CDR3 is TGTGCCAGCGCGACCAGGGAGGGAGGGCCGAATTACAATGAGCAGTTCTTC.

This clonotype occurred a few times. The chain recombines TRBV7-9 with TRBJ1-2, with D maybe TRBD1 (5 bases). The V and J ends lost 6 bases and 8 bases respectively, with 25 bases between them. The CDR3 extends over 16 amino acids. CDR1 is SEHNR and CDR2 is FQNEAQ in the germline V gene (reference sequence). The chain's CDR3 is CASSLPGPSSPGGYTF. The CDR3 coding sequence is TGTGCCAGCAGTTTACCGGGACCTTCTTCACCCGGCGGCTACACCTTC.